These 4 T cell receptor beta chains were sequenced from one sample in a study of cytomegalovirus exposure and HLA in healthy donors. Primers included in the PCR were 60 Vbeta and 13 Jbeta primers. Clones were sequenced by immunoSEQ multiplex PCR, and TCRdb holds only the in-frame ones, with some missing. The data include 87,000 or so clones; the top ten clones carry about 16%. The sample comprised PBMCs. All receptors come from a man aged 45-65 years in good health and CMV-seropositive.

This chain uses TRBV18 with TRBJ1-4; no definite D call. Between the trimmed V and J ends, which lost 2 bases and 5 bases, there was a span of 6 bases. The CDR3 runs 13 residues. Germline V gives CDR1 KGHSH, CDR2 LQKENI. CDR3 sequence reads: CASSPDGNEKLFF. In DNA form, the CDR3 reads TGTGCCAGCTCACCAGACGGGAATGAAAAACTGTTTTTT.

J is TRBJ2-1 and V is TRBV27, with TRBD2 matching over 12 bases. There are 19 residues in the CDR3. The germline V gene encodes CDR1 MNHEY and CDR2 SMNVEV (reference sequence). The trim removed 8 bases at V and 2 bases at J, leaving 16 bases unmatched. This chain's CDR3 is CASLGFRSSGRAPYNEQFF. The CDR3, as DNA: TGTGCCAGCCTTGGGTTCCGGTCTAGCGGGAGGGCCCCCTACAATGAGCAGTTCTTC.

The chain is built from TRBV7-2 and TRBJ2-3; 10 bases are a match to TRBD2. J lost 3 bases, V lost 5 bases, and 14 bases had no gene match. CDR1 is SGHTA, CDR2 FQGNSA, per germline. The CDR3 has 18 residues. The CDR3 is CASSHSSSGSWGTDTQYF. Written as DNA, the CDR3 is TGTGCCAGCAGCCACTCCTCTAGCGGGAGTTGGGGTACAGATACGCAGTATTTT.

The chain carries TRBV29-1 and TRBJ2-2; 8 nucleotides line up with TRBD2. V shed 7 bases and J 5 bases; nucleotides not matched to a gene: 12. The CDR3 totals 15 residues. The germline V gene encodes CDR1 SQVTM and CDR2 ANQGSEA. CDR3 sequence (DNA): TGCAGCGCTAACGGGCGGGAGGTTCGTACCGGGGAGCTGTTTTTT. It translates to CSANGREVRTGELFF.